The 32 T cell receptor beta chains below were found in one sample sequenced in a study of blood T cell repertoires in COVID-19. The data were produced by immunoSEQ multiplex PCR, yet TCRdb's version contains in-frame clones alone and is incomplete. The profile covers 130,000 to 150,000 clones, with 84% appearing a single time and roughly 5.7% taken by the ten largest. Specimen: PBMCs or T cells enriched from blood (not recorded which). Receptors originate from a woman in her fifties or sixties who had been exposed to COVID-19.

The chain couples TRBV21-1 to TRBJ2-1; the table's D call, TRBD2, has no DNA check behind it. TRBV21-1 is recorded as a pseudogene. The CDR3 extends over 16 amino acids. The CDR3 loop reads CASSKGVTPSYNEQFF. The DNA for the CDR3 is TGTGCCAGCAGCAAAGGTGTGACTCCCTCCTACAATGAGCAGTTCTTC.

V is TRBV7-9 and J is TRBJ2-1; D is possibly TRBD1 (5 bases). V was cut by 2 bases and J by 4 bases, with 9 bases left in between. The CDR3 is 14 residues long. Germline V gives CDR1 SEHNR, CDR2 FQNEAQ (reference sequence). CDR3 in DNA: TGTGCCAGCAGCTTAAAGGACAAGTACAATGAGCAGTTCTTC. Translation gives CASSLKDKYNEQFF. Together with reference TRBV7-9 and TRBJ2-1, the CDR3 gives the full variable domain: DTGVSQNPRHKITKRGQNVTFRCDPISEHNRLYWYRQTLGQGPEFLTYFQNEAQLEKSRLLSDRFSAERPKGSFSTLEIQRTEQGDSAMYLCASSLKDKYNEQFFGPGTRLTVL.

The CDR3 reads CASSYSLPERYF. CDR3 nucleotides: TGTGCCAGCAGTTACTCGTTACCGGAGAGGTACTTC. This chain uses TRBV6-5 with TRBJ2-7; D remains unclear. CDR1 and CDR2 from the germline V gene are MNHEY and SVGAGI. Between the trimmed V and J ends, which lost 0 bases and 12 bases, there was a span of 12 bases. CDR3 length: 12 amino acids.

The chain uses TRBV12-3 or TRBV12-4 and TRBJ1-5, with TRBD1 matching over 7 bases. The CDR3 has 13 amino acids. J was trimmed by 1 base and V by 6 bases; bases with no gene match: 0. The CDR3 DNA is TGTGCCAGCAGGACAGGGAGCAATCAGCCCCAGCATTTT. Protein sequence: CASRTGSNQPQHF.

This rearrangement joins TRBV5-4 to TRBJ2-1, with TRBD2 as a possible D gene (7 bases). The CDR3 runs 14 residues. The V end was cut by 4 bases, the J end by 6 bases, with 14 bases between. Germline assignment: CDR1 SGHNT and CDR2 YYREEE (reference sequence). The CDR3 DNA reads TGTGCCAGCAGCCCCTCGGCGGGGGCCAATGAGCAGTTCTTC. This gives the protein CASSPSAGANEQFF.

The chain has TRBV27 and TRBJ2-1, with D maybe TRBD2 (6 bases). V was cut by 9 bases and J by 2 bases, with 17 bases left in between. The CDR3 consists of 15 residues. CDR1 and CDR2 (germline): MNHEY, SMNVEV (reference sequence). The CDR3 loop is CASGGGHPAYNEQFF. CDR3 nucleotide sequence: TGTGCCAGTGGGGGAGGACACCCGGCCTACAATGAGCAGTTCTTC.

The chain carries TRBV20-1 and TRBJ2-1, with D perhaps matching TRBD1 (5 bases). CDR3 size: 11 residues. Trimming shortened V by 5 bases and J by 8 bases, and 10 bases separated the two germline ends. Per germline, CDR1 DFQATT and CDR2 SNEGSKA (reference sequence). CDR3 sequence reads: CSAVQGYEQFF. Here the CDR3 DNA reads TGCAGTGCTGTGCAGGGCTATGAGCAGTTCTTC.

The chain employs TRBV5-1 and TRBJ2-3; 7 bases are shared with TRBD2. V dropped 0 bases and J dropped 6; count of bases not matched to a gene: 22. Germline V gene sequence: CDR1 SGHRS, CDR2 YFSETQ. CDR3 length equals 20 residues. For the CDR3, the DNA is TGCGCCAGCAGCTTGGCCGTCCTTGGCGCAGGGAGGGCCCGCCGGGATACGCAGTATTTT. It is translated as CASSLAVLGAGRARRDTQYF.

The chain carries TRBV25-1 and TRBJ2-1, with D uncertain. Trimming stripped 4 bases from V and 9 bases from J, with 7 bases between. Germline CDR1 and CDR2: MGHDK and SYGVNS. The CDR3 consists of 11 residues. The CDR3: CASSVFREQFF. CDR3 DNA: TGTGCCAGCAGTGTATTTCGTGAGCAGTTCTTC.

The CDR3 nucleotides read TGCAGCGCTGCGGGGGGCGGGAATCAGCCCCAGCATTTT. Translated, it gives CSAAGGGNQPQHF. V is TRBV29-1 and J is TRBJ1-5; D may be TRBD1 (6 bases). Trimming pared 7 bases from V and 4 bases from J, leaving 14 bases between. CDR3 length equals 13 residues. Germline loops: CDR1 SQVTM, CDR2 ANQGSEA.

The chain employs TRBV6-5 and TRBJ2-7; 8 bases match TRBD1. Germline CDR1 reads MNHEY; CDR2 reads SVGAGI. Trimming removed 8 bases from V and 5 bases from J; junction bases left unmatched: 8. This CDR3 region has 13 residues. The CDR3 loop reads CASLRDRTNEQYF. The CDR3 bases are TGTGCCAGCCTTCGGGACAGGACAAACGAGCAGTACTTC.

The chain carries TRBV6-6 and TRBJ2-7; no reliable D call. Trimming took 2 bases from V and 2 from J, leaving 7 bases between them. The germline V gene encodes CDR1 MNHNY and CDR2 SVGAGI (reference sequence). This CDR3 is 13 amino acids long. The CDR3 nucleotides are TGTGCCAGCAGTTACCCAGAGGCCTACGAGCAGTACTTC. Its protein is CASSYPEAYEQYF.

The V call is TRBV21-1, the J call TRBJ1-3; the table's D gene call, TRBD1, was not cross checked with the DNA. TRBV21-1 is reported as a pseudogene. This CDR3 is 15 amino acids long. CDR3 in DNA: TGTGCCAGCAGCAAAACACCCTGCTCTGGAAACACCATATATTTT. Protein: CASSKTPCSGNTIYF.

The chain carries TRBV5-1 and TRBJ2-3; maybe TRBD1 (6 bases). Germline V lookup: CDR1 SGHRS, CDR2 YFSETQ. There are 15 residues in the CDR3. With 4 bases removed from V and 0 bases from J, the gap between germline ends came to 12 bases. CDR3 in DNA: TGCGCCAGCAGCGGGAGACAGGCTAGCACAGATACGCAGTATTTT. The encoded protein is CASSGRQASTDTQYF.

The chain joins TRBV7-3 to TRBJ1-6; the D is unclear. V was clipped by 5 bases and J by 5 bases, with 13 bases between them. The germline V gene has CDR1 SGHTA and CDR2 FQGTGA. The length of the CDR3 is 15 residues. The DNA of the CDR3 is TGTGCCAGCAGCCCCGCCTCGGGGAATAATTCACCCCTCCACTTT. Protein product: CASSPASGNNSPLHF.

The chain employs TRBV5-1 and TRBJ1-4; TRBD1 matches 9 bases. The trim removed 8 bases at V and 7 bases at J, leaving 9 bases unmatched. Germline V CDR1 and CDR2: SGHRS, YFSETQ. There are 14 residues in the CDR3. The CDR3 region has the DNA TGCGCCAGTAGAGCCCGGGACAGGGCTGAAAAACTGTTTTTT. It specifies CASRARDRAEKLFF.

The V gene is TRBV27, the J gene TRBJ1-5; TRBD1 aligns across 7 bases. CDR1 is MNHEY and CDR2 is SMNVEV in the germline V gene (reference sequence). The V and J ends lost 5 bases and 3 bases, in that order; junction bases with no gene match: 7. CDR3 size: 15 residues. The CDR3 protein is CASSIKTGNNQPQHF. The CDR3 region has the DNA TGTGCCAGCAGTATAAAGACAGGGAACAATCAGCCCCAGCATTTT.

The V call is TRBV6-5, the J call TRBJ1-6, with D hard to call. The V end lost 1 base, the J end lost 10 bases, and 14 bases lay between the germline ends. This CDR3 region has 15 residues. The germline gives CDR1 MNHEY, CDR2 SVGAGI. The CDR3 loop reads CASSYFDTVGSPLHF. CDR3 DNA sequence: TGTGCCAGCAGTTACTTCGACACCGTCGGATCACCCCTCCACTTT.

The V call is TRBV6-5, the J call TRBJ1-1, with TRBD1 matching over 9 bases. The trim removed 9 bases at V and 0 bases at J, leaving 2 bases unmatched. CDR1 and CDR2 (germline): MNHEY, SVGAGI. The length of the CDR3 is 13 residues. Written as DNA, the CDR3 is TGTGCCAGTAACAGGGGGCTGAACACTGAAGCTTTCTTT. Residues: CASNRGLNTEAFF.

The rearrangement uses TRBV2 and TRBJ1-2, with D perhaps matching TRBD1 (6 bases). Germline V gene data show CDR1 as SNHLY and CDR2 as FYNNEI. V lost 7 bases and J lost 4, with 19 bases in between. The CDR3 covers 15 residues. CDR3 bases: TGTGCCAGCACCCCCTGGGGGCAGGGGAGCTATGGCTACACCTTC. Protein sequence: CASTPWGQGSYGYTF. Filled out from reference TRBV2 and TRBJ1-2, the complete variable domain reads EPEVTQTPSHQVTQMGQEVILRCVPISNHLYFYWYRQILGQKVEFLVSFYNNEISEKSEIFDDQFSVERPDGSNFTLKIRSTKLEDSAMYFCASTPWGQGSYGYTFGSGTRLTVV.

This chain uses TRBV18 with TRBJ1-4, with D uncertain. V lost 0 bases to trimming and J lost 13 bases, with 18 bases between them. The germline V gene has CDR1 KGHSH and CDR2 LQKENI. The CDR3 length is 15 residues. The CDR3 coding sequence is TGTGCCAGCTCACCACCGGAAACTAAACGGGGAAGACTGTTTTTT. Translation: CASSPPETKRGRLFF.

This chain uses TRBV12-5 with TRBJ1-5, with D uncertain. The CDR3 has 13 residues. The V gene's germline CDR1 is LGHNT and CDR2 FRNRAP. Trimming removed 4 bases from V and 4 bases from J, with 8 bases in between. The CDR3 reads CASGYSENQPQHF. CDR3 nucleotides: TGTGCTAGTGGTTACTCGGAGAATCAGCCCCAGCATTTT.

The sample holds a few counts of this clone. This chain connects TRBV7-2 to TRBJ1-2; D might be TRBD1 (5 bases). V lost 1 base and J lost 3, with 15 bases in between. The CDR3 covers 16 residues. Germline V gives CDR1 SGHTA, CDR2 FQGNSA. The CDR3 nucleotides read TGTGCCAGCAGCTTAGGCGTCGGCAGGGTACACTATGGCTACACCTTC. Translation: CASSLGVGRVHYGYTF.

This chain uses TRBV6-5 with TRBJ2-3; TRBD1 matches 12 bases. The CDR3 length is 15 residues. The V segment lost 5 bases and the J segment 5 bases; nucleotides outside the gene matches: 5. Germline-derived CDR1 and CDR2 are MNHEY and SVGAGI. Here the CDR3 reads CASSTGTGGGDTQYF. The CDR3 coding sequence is TGTGCCAGCAGTACCGGGACAGGGGGCGGAGATACGCAGTATTTT.

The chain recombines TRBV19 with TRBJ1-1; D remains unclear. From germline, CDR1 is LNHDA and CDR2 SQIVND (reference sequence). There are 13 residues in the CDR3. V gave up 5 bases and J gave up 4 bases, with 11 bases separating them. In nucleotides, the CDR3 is TGTGCCAGTAGTGTTTCAGGTGGCACTGAAGCTTTCTTT. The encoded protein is CASSVSGGTEAFF.

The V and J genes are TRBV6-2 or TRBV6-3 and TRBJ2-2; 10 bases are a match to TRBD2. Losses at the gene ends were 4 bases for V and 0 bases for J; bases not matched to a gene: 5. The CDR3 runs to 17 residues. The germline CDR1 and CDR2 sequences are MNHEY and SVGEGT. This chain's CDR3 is CASSFERGGANTGELFF. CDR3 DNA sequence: TGTGCCAGCAGTTTCGAGCGGGGGGGAGCGAACACCGGGGAGCTGTTTTTT.

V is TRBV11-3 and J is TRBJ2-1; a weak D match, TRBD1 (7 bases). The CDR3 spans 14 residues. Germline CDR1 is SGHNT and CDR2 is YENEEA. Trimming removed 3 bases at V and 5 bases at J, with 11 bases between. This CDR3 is CASSLEGQNNEQFF. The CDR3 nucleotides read TGTGCCAGCAGCTTGGAGGGACAGAACAATGAGCAGTTCTTC.

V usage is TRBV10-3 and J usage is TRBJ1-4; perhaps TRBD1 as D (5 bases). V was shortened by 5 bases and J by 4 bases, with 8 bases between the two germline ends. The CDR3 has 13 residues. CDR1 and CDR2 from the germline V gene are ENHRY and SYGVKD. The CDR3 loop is CAISWGVNEKLFF. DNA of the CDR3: TGTGCCATCAGTTGGGGGGTTAATGAAAAACTGTTTTTT.

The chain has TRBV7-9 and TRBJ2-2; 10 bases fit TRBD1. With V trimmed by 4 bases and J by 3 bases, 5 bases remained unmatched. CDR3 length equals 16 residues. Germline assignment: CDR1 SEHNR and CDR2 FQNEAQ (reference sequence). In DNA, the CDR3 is TGTGCCAGCAGCTGGTTCGGGACAGGGGACACCGGGGAGCTGTTTTTT. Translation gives CASSWFGTGDTGELFF.

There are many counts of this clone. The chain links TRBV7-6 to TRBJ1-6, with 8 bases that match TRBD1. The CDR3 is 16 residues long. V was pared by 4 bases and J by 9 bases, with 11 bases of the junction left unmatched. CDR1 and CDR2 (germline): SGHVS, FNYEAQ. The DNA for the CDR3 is TGTGCCAGCAGCTGGGGACAGGCGAGAAGTGGTTCACCCCTCCACTTT. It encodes CASSWGQARSGSPLHF. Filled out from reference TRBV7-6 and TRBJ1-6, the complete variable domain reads GAGVSQSPRYKVTKRGQDVALRCDPISGHVSLYWYRQALGQGPEFLTYFNYEAQQDKSGLPNDRFSAERPEGSISTLTIQRTEQRDSAMYRCASSWGQARSGSPLHFGNGTRLTVT.

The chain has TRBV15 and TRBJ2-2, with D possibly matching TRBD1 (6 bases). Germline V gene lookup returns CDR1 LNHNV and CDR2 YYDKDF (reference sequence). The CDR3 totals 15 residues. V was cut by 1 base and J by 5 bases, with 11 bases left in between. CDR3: CATSRATGMTGELFF. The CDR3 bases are TGTGCCACCAGCAGAGCCACAGGGATGACCGGGGAGCTGTTTTTT.

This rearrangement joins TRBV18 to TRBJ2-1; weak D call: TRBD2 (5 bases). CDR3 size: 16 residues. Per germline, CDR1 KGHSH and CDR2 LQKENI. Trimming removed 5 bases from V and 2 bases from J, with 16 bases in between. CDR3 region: CASSYGLTNTYNEQFF. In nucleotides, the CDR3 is TGTGCCAGCTCATACGGACTGACTAACACCTACAATGAGCAGTTCTTC.